This entry describes one TCR beta chain. This entry is derived from a study of T-cell memory formation after mild COVID-19. Via MiXCR, TCRdb re-called the 5' RACE reads, giving one row per CDR3 protein. In the table there are about 81,000 distinct CDR3 sequences, approximately 23% of which are singletons. Trimming took 1 base from V and 6 from J; bases not matched to a gene: 7. The CDR3 extends over 16 amino acids. From germline, CDR1 is SGHTA and CDR2 FQGTGA. The source material was PBMCs or a T cell subset sorted from them (not recorded which). The sequence came from a man aged 18 to 30 who had mild COVID-19 (a few samples of this study predate the infection). Cell type and time point are not known. V is TRBV7-3 and J is TRBJ2-2, with 8 bases fitting TRBD2. The CDR3 protein is CASSLSGGRGAGELFF. Written as DNA, the CDR3 is TGTGCCAGCAGCTTAAGCGGGGGGCGAGGCGCCGGGGAGCTGTTTTTT.